Frequency places the clone carrying this TCR beta chain as medium-sized (0.01 to 0.1%). What it binds is unknown. These data originate in a study of CXCR3-negative and CXCR3-positive naive CD8 T cells. Study-level results: TRB CDR3s of CXCR3-positive naive cells were more hydrophobic than those of CXCR3-negative naive cells. Comparably high diversity was seen in both naive subsets, and much lower diversity in memory CD8+ cells.

Libraries were UMI-labeled 5' RACE TRB cDNA. With the 5' RACE reads reprocessed, TCRdb shows one record per CDR3 protein and no DNA. The specimen's table records about 9,600 distinct CDR3 sequences. The CDR3 sequence is 12 residues long. Phenotypically, naive CD8+ T cells corresponded to CD45RO-CCR7+CD27+CD95-. This sequence originates from a human donor in good health. Some clones in this sample may be carry-over from other donors' samples. Input material: naive CXCR3- CD8+ T cells from blood. Subset meaning: CD45RO-CCR7+CD27+CD95- naive CD8+ T cells lacking CXCR3 (TNR3-). J is TRBJ1-3 and V is TRBV12-3 or TRBV12-4. The CDR3 protein is CASRDSGNTIYF.